This TCR beta chain derives from a study of cytomegalovirus exposure and HLA in healthy donors. About this clone: Its target is unknown.

The PCR made use of 60 Vbeta and 13 Jbeta primers. The assay was immunoSEQ multiplex PCR, and TCRdb's table has in-frame clones only and misses some. The sample has some 110,000 clones, 70% to 85% seen once. This CDR3 is built from 14 residues. Germline values: CDR1 KGHSH, CDR2 LQKENI. V dropped 2 bases and J dropped 4 bases, with 11 bases sitting between them. Broader study findings: In a later analysis, a missense DCLRE1C variant was linked to TCR beta V- and J-gene trimming. The study found most TCR sequences rare, yet found some public TCRs in many donors. A list of 150 or so TCR beta chains associated with cytomegalovirus was given. It was confirmed in vitro that a few of the CMV-associated chains were specific for CMV antigens.

Sequenced: PBMCs. This TCR derives from a boy aged 5-17 years in good health and CMV-seronegative. V is TRBV18 and J is TRBJ1-1; D remains unclear. The DNA for the CDR3 is TGTGCCAGCTCACCAACAGTCGGGGTCACTGAAGCTTTCTTT. It translates to CASSPTVGVTEAFF.